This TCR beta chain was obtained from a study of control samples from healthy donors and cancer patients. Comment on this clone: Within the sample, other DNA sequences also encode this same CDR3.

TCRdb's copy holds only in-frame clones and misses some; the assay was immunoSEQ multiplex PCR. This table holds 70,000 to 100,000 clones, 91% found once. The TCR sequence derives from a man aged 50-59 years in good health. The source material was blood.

Here the CDR3 DNA reads TGCGCCAGCAGCTTGGGGCTCCGTCTGGAGACCCAGTACTTC. It encodes CASSLGLRLETQYF. V usage is TRBV5-1 and J usage is TRBJ2-5; no firm D call. Germline CDR1 and CDR2: SGHRS and YFSETQ. The germline V and J ends were trimmed by 0 bases and 5 bases, with 11 bases remaining between them. There are 14 residues in the CDR3.